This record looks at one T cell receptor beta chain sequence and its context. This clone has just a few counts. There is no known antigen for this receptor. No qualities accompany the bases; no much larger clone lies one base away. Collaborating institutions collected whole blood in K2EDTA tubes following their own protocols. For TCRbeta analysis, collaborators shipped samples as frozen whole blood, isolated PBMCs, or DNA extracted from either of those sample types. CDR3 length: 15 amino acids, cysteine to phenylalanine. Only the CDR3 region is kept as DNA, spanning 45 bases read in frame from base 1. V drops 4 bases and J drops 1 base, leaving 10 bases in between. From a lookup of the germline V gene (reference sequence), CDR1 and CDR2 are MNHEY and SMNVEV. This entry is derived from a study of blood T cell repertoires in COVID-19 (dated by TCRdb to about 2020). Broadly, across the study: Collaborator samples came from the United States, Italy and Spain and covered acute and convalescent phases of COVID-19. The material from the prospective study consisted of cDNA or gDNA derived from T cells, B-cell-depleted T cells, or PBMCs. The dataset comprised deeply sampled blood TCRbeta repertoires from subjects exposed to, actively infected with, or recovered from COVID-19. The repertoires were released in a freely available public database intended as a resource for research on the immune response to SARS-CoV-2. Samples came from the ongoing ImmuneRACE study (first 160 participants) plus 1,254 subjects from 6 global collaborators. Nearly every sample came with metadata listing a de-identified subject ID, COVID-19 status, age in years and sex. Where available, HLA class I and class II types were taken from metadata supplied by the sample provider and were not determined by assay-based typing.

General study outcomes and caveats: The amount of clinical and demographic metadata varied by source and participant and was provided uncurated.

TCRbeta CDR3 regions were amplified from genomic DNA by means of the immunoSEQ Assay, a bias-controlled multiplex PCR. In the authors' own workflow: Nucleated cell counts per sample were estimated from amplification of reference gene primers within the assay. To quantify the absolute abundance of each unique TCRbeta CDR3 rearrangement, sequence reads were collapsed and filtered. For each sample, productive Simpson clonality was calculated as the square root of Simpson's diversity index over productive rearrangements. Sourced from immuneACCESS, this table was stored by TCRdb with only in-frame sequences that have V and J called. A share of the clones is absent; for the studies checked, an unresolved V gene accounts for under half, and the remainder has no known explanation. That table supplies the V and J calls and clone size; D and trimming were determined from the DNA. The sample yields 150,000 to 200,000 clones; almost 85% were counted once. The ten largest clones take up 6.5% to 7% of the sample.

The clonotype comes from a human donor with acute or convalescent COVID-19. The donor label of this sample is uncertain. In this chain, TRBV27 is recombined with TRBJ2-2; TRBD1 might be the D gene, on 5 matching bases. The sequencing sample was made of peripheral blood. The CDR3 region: CASSSTARNTGELFF. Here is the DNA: TGTGCCAGCAGTTCGACAGCGAGGAACACCGGGGAGCTGTTTTTT.